This is a list of T cell receptor beta chains from one sample in a study of cytomegalovirus exposure and HLA in healthy donors. Some clones are missing from TCRdb's copy, which holds only in-frame ones; the method was immunoSEQ multiplex PCR. The sample has 170,000 or so clones; around 81% are singletons. The sequenced material came from PBMCs. These receptor sequences come from a man aged 40-50 years in good health and CMV-seronegative. CDR3s include the opening cysteine and the closing phenylalanine or tryptophan.

v_call	cdr3_length	j_call	cdr3_aa
TRBV19	15	TRBJ1-5	CASSIGQGTYQPQHF
TRBV6-5	14	TRBJ2-1	CASSGTGGYNEQFF
TRBV9	16	TRBJ1-6	CASSVLDREENSPLHF
TRBV13	15	TRBJ2-3	CASSLLQGPTDTQYF
TRBV7-2	14	TRBJ2-7	CASSPDRVNHEQYF
TRBV2	13	TRBJ1-5	CASRPGLVKPQHF
TRBV4-3	15	TRBJ2-5	CASSQDRAGGETQYF
TRBV18	15	TRBJ2-2	CASSLTGDHTGELFF
TRBV19	15	TRBJ2-7	CATRDRGKISYEQYF
TRBV6-5	15	.	CASSYSIGVSYEQYF
TRBV12-5	15	TRBJ2-1	CASGRQGQPPNEQFF
TRBV1	19	TRBJ2-3	CTSSPGTSGETTSTDTQYF
TRBV5-1	17	TRBJ2-3	CASSTLSGTKFTDTQYF
TRBV7-3	16	TRBJ2-2	CASSPRSTGGTGELFF
TRBV27	12	TRBJ1-2	CAIFDRFYGYTF
TRBV6-5	14	TRBJ2-1	CASRPVRERNEQFF
TRBV11-2	13	TRBJ2-2	CASSQTNTGELFF
TRBV19	13	TRBJ1-6	CASTRDINSPLHF
TRBV4-3	16	TRBJ2-1	CASSQDRTSGYNEQFF
TRBV10-3	14	TRBJ2-1	CAISVSAEYNEQFF
TRBV5-4	15	TRBJ1-2	CASSFWDRTNYGYTF
TRBV29-1	13	TRBJ2-3	CSAQEGAGDTQYF
TRBV6-6	15	TRBJ1-5	CASSYQGQGGQPQHF
TRBV5-4	13	TRBJ1-2	CASSLWGPNGYTF
TRBV9	16	TRBJ1-2	CASSVVTGGFVSGYTF
TRBV18	14	TRBJ1-1	CASSPGTGNTEAFF
TRBV9	15	TRBJ2-2	CASSVDRGRTGELFF
TRBV30	17	TRBJ2-7	CAWSRRLAGSTSYEQYF
TRBV10-3	12	TRBJ2-7	CATRVGTGVQYF
TRBV5-1	14	TRBJ2-7	CASSLDRERYEQYF
TRBV27	14	TRBJ1-4	CASHNRGTHEKLFF
TRBV7-3	15	TRBJ2-3	CASSSGLAGADTQYF
TRBV25-1	13	TRBJ2-3	CASSESGTDTQYF
TRBV4-1	16	TRBJ2-3	CASSLGLAGVADTQYF
TRBV16	12	TRBJ2-5	CASSQSRETQYF
TRBV7-2	13	TRBJ1-1	CASSPYRNTEAFF
TRBV9	14	TRBJ1-3	CASSAGTSGNTIYF
TRBV2	14	TRBJ1-4	CASLRGWGGEKLFF
TRBV25-1	15	TRBJ1-1	CASSTRTGQGTEAFF
TRBV9	15	TRBJ2-5	CASSVGRDSQETQYF
TRBV5-5	13	TRBJ2-7	CASSLASSYEQYF
TRBV10-1	15	TRBJ2-7	CASSNSRDRSYEQYF
TRBV9	16	TRBJ2-7	CASSVGVRDRSMEQYF
TRBV7-9	15	TRBJ1-6	CASSFIAQWNSPLHF
TRBV19	13	TRBJ1-1	CASSLRGNTEAFF
TRBV29-1	11	TRBJ2-5	CSGGQLETQYF
TRBV6-4	16	TRBJ1-1	CASSDSSGTGVARAFF
TRBV9	14	TRBJ2-1	CASSVGGVNNEQFF
TRBV21-1	16	TRBJ2-1	CASSNGAGMVEDEQFF
TRBV21-1	15	TRBJ1-5	CASRPRVGGNQPQHF